This T cell receptor beta chain originates from a study of cytomegalovirus exposure and HLA in healthy donors. Notes on the study in general: A later analysis showed HLA-associated TCR beta chains outstripping equally common others in clonal expansion.

The study ran its PCR with 60 Vbeta and 13 Jbeta primers. Here immunoSEQ multiplex PCR was the method, and the copy in TCRdb shows in-frame clones only, minus some. This table holds 100,000 or so clones, roughly four fifths found once. Germline V lookup: CDR1 SGDLS, CDR2 YYNGEE. The CDR3 totals 19 residues. The trim removed 4 bases at V and 4 bases at J, leaving 18 bases unmatched. Comments on this clone: The antigen remains unidentified.

The source material was PBMCs. This TCR derives from a male donor in good health and CMV-seropositive. The rearrangement links TRBV9 to TRBJ1-2; 11 bases match TRBD1. CDR3 coding DNA: TGTGCCAGCAGCCCTTCGACCCCCGGGACAGGGGGTTTCGGCTATGGCTACACCTTC. It is translated as CASSPSTPGTGGFGYGYTF. The full variable domain, completed using reference TRBV9 and TRBJ1-2, is DSGVTQTPKHLITATGQRVTLRCSPRSGDLSVYWYQQSLDQGLQFLIQYYNGEERAKGNILERFSAQQFPDLHSELNLSSLELGDSALYFCASSPSTPGTGGFGYGYTFGSGTRLTVV.